This T cell receptor (beta chain) came from a study of blood T cell repertoires in COVID-19. The CDR3 length is 15 residues. Germline V gene data show CDR1 as SEHNR and CDR2 as FQNEAQ (reference sequence). The J segment lost 3 bases and the V segment lost 5 bases, leaving 5 bases of the junction unmatched. Sequencing was performed with immunoSEQ multiplex PCR; in TCRdb, only in-frame clones are kept and a portion is missing. The repertoire holds some 260,000 clones, with roughly 88% as singletons. Material for sequencing was peripheral blood. The chain links TRBV7-9 to TRBJ2-7, with TRBD2 matching over 12 bases. This receptor was identified in a woman in her twenties or thirties with acute or convalescent COVID-19. This chain's CDR3 is CASSRRLAGVYEQYF. DNA of the CDR3: TGTGCCAGCAGCCGCCGACTAGCGGGAGTCTACGAGCAGTACTTC.